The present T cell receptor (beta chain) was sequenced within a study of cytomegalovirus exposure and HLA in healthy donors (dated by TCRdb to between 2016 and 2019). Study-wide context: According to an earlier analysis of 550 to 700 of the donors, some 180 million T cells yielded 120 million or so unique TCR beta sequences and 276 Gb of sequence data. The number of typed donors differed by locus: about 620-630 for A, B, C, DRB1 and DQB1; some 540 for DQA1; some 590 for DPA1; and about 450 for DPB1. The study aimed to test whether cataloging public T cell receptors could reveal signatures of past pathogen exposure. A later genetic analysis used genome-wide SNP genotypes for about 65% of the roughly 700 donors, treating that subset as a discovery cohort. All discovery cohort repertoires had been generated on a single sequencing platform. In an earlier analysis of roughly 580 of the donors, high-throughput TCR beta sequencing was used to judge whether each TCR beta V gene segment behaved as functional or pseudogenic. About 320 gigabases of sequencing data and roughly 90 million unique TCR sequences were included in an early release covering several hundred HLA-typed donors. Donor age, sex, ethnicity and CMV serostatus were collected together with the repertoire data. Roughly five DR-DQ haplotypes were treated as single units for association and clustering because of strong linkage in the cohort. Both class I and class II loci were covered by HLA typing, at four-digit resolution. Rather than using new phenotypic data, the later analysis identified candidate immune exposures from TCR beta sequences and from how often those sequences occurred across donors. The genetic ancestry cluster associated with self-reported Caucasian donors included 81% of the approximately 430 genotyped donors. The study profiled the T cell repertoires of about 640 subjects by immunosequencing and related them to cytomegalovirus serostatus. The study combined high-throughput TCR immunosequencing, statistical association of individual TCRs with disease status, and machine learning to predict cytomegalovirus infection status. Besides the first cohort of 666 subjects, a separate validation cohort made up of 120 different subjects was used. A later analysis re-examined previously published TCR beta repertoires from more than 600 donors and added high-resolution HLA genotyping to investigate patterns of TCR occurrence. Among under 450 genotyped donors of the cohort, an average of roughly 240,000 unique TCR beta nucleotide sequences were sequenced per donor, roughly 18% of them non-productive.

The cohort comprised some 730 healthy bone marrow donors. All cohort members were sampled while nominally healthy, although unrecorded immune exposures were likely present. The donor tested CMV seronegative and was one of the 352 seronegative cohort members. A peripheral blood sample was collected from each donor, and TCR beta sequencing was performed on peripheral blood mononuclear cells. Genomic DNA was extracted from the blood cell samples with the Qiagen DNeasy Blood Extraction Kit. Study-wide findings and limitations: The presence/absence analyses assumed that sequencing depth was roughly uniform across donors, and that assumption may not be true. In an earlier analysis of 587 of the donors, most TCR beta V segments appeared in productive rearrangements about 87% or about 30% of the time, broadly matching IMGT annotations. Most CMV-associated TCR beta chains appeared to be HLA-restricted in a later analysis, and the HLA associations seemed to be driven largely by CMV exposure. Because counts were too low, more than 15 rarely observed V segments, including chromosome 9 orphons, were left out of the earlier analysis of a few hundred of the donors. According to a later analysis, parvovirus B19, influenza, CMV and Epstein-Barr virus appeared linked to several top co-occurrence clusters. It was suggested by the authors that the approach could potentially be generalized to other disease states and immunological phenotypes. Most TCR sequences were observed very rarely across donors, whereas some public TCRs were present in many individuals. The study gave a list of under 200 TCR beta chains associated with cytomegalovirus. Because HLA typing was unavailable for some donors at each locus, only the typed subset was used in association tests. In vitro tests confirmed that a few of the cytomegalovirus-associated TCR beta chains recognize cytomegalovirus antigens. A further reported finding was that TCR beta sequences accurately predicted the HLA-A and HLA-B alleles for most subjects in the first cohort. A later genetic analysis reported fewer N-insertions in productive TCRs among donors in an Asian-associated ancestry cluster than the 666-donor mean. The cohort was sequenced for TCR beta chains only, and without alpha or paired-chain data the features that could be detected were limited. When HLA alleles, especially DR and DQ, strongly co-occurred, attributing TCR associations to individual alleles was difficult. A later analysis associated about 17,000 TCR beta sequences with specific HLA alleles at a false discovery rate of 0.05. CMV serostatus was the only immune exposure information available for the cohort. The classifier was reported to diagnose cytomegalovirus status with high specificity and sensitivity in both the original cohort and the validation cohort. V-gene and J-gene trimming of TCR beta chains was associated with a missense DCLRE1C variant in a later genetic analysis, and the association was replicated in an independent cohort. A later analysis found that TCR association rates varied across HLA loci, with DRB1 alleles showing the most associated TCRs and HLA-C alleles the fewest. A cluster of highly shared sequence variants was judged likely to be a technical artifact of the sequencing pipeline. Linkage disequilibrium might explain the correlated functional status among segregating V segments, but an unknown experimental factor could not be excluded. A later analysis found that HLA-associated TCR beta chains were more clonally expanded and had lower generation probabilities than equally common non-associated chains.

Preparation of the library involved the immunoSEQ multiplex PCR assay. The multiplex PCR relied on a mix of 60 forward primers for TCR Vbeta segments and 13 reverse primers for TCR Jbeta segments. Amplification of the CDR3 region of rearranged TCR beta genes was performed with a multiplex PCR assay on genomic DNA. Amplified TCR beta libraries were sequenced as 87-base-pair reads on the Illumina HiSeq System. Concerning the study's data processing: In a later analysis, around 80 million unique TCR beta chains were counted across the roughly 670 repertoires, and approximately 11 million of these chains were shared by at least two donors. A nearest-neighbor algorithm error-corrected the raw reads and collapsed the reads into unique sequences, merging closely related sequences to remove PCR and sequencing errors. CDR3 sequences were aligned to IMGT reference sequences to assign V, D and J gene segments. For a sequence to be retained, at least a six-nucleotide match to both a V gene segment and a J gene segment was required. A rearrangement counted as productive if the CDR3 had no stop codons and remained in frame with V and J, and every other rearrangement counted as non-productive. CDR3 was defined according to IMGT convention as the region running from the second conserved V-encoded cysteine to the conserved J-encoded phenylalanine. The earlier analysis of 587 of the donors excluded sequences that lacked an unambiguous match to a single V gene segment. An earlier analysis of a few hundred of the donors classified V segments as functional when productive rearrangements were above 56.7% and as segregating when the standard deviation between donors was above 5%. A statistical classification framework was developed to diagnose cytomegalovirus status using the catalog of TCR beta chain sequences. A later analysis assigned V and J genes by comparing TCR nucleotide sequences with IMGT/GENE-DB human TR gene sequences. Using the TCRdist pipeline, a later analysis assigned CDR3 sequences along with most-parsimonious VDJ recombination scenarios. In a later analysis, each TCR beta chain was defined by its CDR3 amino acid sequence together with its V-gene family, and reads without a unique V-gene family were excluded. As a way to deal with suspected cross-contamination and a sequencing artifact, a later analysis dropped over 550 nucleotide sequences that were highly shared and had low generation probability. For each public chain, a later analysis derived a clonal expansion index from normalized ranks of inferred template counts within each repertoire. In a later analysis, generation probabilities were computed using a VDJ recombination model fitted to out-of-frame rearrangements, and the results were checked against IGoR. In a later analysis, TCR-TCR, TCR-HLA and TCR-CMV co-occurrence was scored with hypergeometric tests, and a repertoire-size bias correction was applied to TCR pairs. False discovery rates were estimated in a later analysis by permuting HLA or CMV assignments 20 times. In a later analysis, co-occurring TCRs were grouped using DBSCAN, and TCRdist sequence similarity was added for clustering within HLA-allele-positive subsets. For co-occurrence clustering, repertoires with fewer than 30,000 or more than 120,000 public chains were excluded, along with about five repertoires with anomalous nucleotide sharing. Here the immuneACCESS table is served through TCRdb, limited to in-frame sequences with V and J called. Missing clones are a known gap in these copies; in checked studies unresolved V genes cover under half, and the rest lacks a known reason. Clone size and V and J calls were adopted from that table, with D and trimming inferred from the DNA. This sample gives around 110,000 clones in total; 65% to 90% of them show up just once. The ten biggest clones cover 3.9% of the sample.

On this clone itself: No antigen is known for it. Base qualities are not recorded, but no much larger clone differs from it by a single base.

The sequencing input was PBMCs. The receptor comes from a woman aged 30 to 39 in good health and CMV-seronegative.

The nucleotide sequence reads TGCGCCAGCAGTGTGGGGGCGGCATCATCACCCCTCCACTTT. This sequence encodes CASSVGAASSPLHF. The rearranged chain carries TRBV10-2 and TRBJ1-6; perhaps TRBD1 is the D gene, with 6 bases matching. CDR1 WSHSY and CDR2 SAAADI were looked up in the germline V gene. V is clipped by 4 bases and J by 10 bases, and the sequence between their germline boundaries is 14 bases long. There are 14 amino acids in the CDR3, from cysteine to phenylalanine inclusive. The DNA shown is the 42-base CDR3, in frame from base 1.